The source of this T cell receptor (beta chain) is a study of CD8 T cells in Susac syndrome (dated by TCRdb to the late 2010s). For the wider study: Repertoire sequencing was used to test whether CD8+ T cell activation and differentiation in Susac syndrome was antigen driven. The clonality of the CD8+ T cell repertoire was compared across more than 9 healthy donors, roughly 14 Susac syndrome patients and roughly 16 multiple sclerosis patients.

RNA was extracted using the RNeasy kit, and about 0.45 to 1 ug of the RNA was reverse transcribed with random hexamers. TCR beta CDR3 regions were amplified with the immunoSEQ multiplex PCR assay covering 54 Vbeta and 13 Jbeta segments. To correct PCR amplification bias, a synthetic template baseline was used for both primer optimization and computational correction. As for the authors' bioinformatics: Reads were annotated to V, D and J genes per IMGT and analyzed with immunoSEQ Analyzer, keeping only productive sequences. Clonality was computed as one minus Shannon entropy normalized by log2 of the number of productive unique sequences. Public and private clones were assessed among the 100 most prevalent clones of each patient and control. Clones were defined as Susac-specific when absent from the healthy and MS cohorts, from about 1,100 published viral clones and from other ImmuneACCESS disease sequences. The public reads were reprocessed in TCRdb via fastp at Q25 and MiXCR, keeping in-frame beta chains. Rows merge per CDR3 protein into single entries with the most common DNA and genes. TCRdb's processing, not the authors' own work, is the source of the V and J calls. This sample comprises 200,000 to 250,000 distinct CDR3 sequences, roughly 90% of them detected only once. The top ten constitute roughly 0.13% of the sample.

Peripheral blood CD8+ and CD4+ T cells from healthy donors, Susac syndrome patients and multiple sclerosis patients were profiled by high-throughput TCR beta sequencing. The multiple sclerosis controls were treatment-naive patients who had stable or active relapsing-remitting disease and met the revised McDonald criteria. Bulk CD8+ and CD4+ T cells were purified by magnetic negative isolation, while CD8+ TEMRA cells were enriched using FACS. Blood was collected in EDTA tubes and processed within 24 hours, with PBMCs isolated through density gradient centrifugation. PBMCs intended for TCR sequencing were cryopreserved in liquid nitrogen and were subsequently thawed in a 37 degrees C water bath. The sorted or isolated CD4+, CD8+ and CD8+ TEMRA cells had a purity of 90% or higher. Overall results and qualifications from the work: The study acknowledged that relatively few individuals were included in the TCR sequencing and HLA analysis.

The CDR3 goes from the cysteine to the phenylalanine over 13 residues. Left in the record is the CDR3 DNA by itself, 39 bases read in frame from the first base. The germline V gene (reference sequence) sets CDR1 to GTSNPN and CDR2 to SVGIG. V loses 2 bases, J loses 2 bases, and the germline ends lie 10 bases apart. This clonotype appeared a few times. The antigen it binds to is not known. Base qualities are not provided; no much larger clone lies one nucleotide away. The receptor was derived from a human donor with multiple sclerosis. The specimen was CD8+ T cells from PBMCs. This chain is built from TRBV30 and TRBJ2-7; the D gene lacks a confident call. CDR3 loop: CAWSYDWTYEQYF. The DNA reads as follows: TGTGCCTGGAGTTACGACTGGACCTACGAGCAGTACTTC.